The 12 T cell receptor beta chains below were found in one sample sequenced in a study of T-cell reconstitution after alpha-beta-depleted transplantation in children. Preparation of the TCRbeta library used unique molecular identifiers. Each CDR3 protein is one row after TCRdb ran MiXCR on the PCR reads. Among fewer than 550,000 distinct CDR3 sequences listed, 11% were seen once. Sequencing used PBMCs from the stem cell graft donor, obtained from the stem cell graft. All receptors come from a human donor who donated a stem cell graft to a child with acute myeloid leukemia.

This clonotype has only one observation. With a much larger clone just one base away, this may be a read error. This sequence joins TRBV29-1 and TRBJ2-7; maybe TRBD2 (5 bases). Germline V gene lookup returns CDR1 SQVTM and CDR2 ANQGSEA. This CDR3 is built from 15 residues. Deletions cut 4 bases from V and 4 bases from J, with 20 bases between. The DNA for the CDR3 is TGCAGCGTTGTTCTGTCCCGAACGGGATCTTACGAGCAGTACGTC. Protein product: CSVVLSRTGSYEQYV.

This clonotype was counted at least ten times. This chain joins TRBV7-2 and TRBJ1-2; TRBD1 matches at 9 bases. V shed 1 base, J shed 3 bases, and the junction held 6 bases outside the gene matches. CDR3 length equals 16 residues. The germline CDR1 and CDR2 sequences are SGHTA and FQGNSA. The CDR3 DNA reads as TGTGCCAGCAGCTTAGGGGACAGGGAACTATACTATGGCTACACCTTC. As protein: CASSLGDRELYYGYTF.

J is TRBJ2-7 and V is TRBV6-1; a possible D gene is TRBD2 (6 bases). Germline assignment: CDR1 MNHNS and CDR2 SASEGT. V gave up 5 bases and J gave up 1 base, with 18 bases separating them. This CDR3 spans 16 amino acids. In DNA, the CDR3 is TGTGCCAGCAGTAGAGTTGGCGGGGACGGTTCCTACGAGCAGTACGTC. Its protein product is CASSRVGGDGSYEQYV.

The chain couples TRBV15 to TRBJ2-1; D might be TRBD1 (5 bases). Germline assignment: CDR1 LNHNV and CDR2 YYDKDF (reference sequence). CDR3 size: 17 residues. V dropped 3 bases and J dropped 5 bases, with 20 bases sitting between them. CDR3: CATSRRPQGLWDNEQFF. In DNA form, the CDR3 reads TGTGCCACCAGCAGGAGACCCCAGGGCCTTTGGGACAATGAGCAGTTCTTC.

Only a few counts were recorded for this clonotype. The V and J genes are TRBV10-2 and TRBJ1-2; D is ambiguous. Trimming removed 0 bases from V and 1 base from J, with 9 bases in between. This CDR3 has 15 residues. From germline, CDR1 is WSHSY and CDR2 SAAADI. The CDR3 spells CASSESPGLNYGYTF. CDR3 DNA sequence: TGCGCCAGCAGTGAGTCCCCCGGGCTTAACTATGGCTACACCTTC.

The chain is built from TRBV29-1 and TRBJ2-2; D unresolved. From germline, CDR1 is SQVTM and CDR2 ANQGSEA. Trimming pared 8 bases from V and 2 bases from J, leaving 9 bases between. The CDR3 is made up of 12 amino acids. Here the CDR3 reads CSHDANTGELFF. In DNA form, the CDR3 reads TGCAGCCATGATGCCAACACCGGGGAGCTGTTTTTT.

V usage is TRBV5-1 and J usage is TRBJ2-3; possible D gene TRBD1, 6 bases. Trimming left V 0 bases short and J 0 bases short, with 11 bases between. Germline loops: CDR1 SGHRS, CDR2 YFSETQ. This CDR3 contains 16 residues. The CDR3 region is CASSLVGHSSTDTQYF. The CDR3 DNA is TGCGCCAGCAGCTTGGTGGGACATTCTAGCACAGATACGCAGTATTTT.

This clonotype was seen many times. CDR3 in DNA: TGTGCCAGCAGCGGGCGGGCCTACAATGAGCAGTTCTTC. Amino acid sequence: CASSGRAYNEQFF. This chain uses TRBV9 with TRBJ2-1; tentative D call: TRBD2 (5 bases). The V end was cut by 3 bases, the J end by 2 bases, with 6 bases between. The CDR3 has 13 residues. Germline CDR1 reads SGDLS; CDR2 reads YYNGEE.

This chain uses TRBV20-1 with TRBJ1-2, with 7 bases fitting TRBD1. The CDR3 runs 12 residues. Germline CDR1 and CDR2: DFQATT and SNEGSKA (reference sequence). The J segment lost 8 bases and the V segment lost 1 base, leaving 4 bases of the junction unmatched. CDR3 in amino acids: CSARGTGRGYTF. CDR3 DNA: TGCAGTGCTAGAGGGACAGGCCGCGGCTACACCTTC.

The chain carries TRBV20-1 and TRBJ2-7; a possible D gene is TRBD2 (6 bases). Germline lookup yields CDR1 DFQATT and CDR2 SNEGSKA (reference sequence). The CDR3 has 11 residues. The CDR3 coding sequence is TGCAGCGGGACCCTAGCGAGCGAGCAGTACTTC. This translates into CSGTLASEQYF.

V gene TRBV12-3 or TRBV12-4 combines with J gene TRBJ1-1; perhaps TRBD1 as D (5 bases). The CDR3 extends over 14 amino acids. Trimming removed 3 bases at V and 3 bases at J, with 11 bases between. The CDR3 loop is CASSLFGGDTEAFF. Written as DNA, the CDR3 is TGTGCCAGCAGTTTGTTTGGGGGGGACACTGAAGCTTTCTTT.

This clonotype appeared a few times. This chain connects TRBV6-1 to TRBJ1-1; D is unclear. The V and J ends lost 4 bases and 6 bases respectively, with 15 bases between them. This CDR3 has 14 residues. CDR1 is MNHNS, CDR2 SASEGT, per germline. This chain's CDR3 is CASSAFDLAAEAFF. CDR3 sequence (DNA): TGTGCCAGCAGTGCCTTCGATCTGGCAGCTGAAGCTTTCTTT.